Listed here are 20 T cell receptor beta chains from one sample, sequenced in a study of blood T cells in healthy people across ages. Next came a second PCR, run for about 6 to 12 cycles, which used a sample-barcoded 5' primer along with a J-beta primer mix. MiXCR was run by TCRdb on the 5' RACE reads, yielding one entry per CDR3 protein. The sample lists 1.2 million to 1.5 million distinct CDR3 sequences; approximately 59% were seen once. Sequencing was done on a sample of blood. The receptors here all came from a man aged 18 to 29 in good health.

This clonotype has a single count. CDR3 nucleotide sequence: TGCAGTGCTAGACAGATTAATTCACCCCTCCACTTT. Protein product: CSARQINSPLHF. The chain combines TRBV20-1 with TRBJ1-6, with D uncertain. The CDR3 covers 12 residues. From germline, CDR1 is DFQATT and CDR2 SNEGSKA (reference sequence). Between the trimmed V and J ends, which lost 2 bases and 6 bases, there was a span of 5 bases.

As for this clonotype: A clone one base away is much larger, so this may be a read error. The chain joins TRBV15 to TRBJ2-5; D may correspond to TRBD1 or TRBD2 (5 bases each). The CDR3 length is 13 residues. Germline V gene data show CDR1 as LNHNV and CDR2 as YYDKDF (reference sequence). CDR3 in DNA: TGTGCCGCCAGCAGGGAGATGGGGGAGACCCAGTACTTC. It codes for CAASREMGETQYF.

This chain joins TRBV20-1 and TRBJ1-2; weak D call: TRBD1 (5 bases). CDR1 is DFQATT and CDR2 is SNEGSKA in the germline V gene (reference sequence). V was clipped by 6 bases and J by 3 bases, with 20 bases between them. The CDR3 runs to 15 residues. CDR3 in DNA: TGCAGTGCCAATACGGGGGACCCGGGCGACTATGGCTACACCTTC. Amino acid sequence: CSANTGDPGDYGYTF.

The CDR3 bases are TGTGCCAGCAGCTTAGCCCCACAGGGTATCCTAGACACTGAAGCTTTCTTT. Protein sequence: CASSLAPQGILDTEAFF. The rearrangement joins TRBV7-6 to TRBJ1-1; tentatively, D is TRBD1 (6 bases). With 0 bases removed from V and 3 bases from J, the gap between germline ends came to 17 bases. CDR3 length: 17 amino acids. CDR1 SGHVS and CDR2 FNYEAQ come from the germline V gene.

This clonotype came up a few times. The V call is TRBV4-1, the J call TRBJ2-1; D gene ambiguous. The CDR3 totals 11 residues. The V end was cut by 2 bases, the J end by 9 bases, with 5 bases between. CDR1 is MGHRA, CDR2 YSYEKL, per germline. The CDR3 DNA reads TGCGCCAGCAGCCAACTTGCTGAGCAGTTCTTC. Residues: CASSQLAEQFF.

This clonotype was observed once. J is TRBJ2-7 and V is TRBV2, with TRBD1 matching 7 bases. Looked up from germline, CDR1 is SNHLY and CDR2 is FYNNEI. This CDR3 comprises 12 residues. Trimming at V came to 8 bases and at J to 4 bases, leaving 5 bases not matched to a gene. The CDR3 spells CASGGQVYEQYF. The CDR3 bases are TGTGCCAGCGGAGGACAGGTTTACGAGCAGTACTTC. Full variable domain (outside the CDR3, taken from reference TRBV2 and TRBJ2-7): EPEVTQTPSHQVTQMGQEVILRCVPISNHLYFYWYRQILGQKVEFLVSFYNNEISEKSEIFDDQFSVERPDGSNFTLKIRSTKLEDSAMYFCASGGQVYEQYFGPGTRLTVT.

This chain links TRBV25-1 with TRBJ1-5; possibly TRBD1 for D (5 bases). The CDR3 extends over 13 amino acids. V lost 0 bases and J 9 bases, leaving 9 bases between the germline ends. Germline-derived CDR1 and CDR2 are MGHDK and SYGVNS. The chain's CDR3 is CASSEYETGPQHF. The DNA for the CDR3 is TGTGCCAGCAGTGAATATGAAACAGGGCCCCAGCATTTT.

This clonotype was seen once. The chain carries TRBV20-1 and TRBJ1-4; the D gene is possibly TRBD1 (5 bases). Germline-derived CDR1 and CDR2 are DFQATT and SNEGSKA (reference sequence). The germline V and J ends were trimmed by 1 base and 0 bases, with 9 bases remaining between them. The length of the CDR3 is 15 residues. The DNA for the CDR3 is TGCAGTGCTAGAGGTACAGGATCAACTAATGAAAAACTGTTTTTT. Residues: CSARGTGSTNEKLFF.

The CDR3 bases are TGTGCCAACTCGTTAGGCTACAATGAGCAGTACTTC. Translating gives CANSLGYNEQYF. The V gene is TRBV7-2, the J gene TRBJ2-1; no clear D gene. The last part of the DNA fits TRBJ2-7 better; the J call may be wrong. The length of the CDR3 is 12 residues. Per germline, CDR1 SGHTA and CDR2 FQGNSA.

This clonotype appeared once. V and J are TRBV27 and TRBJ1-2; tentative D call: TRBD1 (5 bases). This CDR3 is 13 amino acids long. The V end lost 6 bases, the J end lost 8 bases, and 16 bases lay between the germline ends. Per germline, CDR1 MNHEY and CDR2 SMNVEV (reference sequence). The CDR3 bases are TGTGCCAGCAGGGGCTCAGGGAGCTGGGGCTACACCTTC. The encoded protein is CASRGSGSWGYTF.

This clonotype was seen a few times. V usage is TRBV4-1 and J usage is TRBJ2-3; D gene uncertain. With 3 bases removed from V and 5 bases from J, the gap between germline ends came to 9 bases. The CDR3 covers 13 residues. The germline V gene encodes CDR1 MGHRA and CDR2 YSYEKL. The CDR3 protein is CASSQVAVDTQYF. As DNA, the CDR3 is TGCGCCAGCAGCCAGGTAGCAGTAGATACGCAGTATTTT.

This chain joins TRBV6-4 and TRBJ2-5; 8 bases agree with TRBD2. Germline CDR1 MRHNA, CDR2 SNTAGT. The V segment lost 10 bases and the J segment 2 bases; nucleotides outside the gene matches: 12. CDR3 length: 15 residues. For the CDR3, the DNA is TGTGCCACCGTAGGAGCGGGGGTGTTGCAAGAGACCCAGTACTTC. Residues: CATVGAGVLQETQYF.

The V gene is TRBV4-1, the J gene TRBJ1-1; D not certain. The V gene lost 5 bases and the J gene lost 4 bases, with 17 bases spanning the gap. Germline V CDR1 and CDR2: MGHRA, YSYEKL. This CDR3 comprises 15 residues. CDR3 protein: CASSGLGGSGTEAFF. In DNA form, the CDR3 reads TGCGCCAGCAGCGGATTGGGAGGTTCCGGCACTGAAGCTTTCTTT.

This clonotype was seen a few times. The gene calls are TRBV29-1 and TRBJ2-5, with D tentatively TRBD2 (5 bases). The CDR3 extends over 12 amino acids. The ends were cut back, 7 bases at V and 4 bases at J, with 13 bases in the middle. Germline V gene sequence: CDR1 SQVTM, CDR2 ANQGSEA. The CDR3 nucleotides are TGCAGCGCCACCGGACTTGTAGAGACCCAGTACTTC. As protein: CSATGLVETQYF.

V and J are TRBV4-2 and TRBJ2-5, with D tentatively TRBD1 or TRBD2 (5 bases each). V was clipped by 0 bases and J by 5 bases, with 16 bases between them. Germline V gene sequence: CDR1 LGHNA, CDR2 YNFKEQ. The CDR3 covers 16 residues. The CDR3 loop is CASSQEGLGAYETQYF. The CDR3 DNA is TGTGCCAGCAGCCAAGAGGGGCTCGGGGCCTACGAGACCCAGTACTTC.

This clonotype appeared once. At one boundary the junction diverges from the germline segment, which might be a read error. The CDR3 DNA reads as TGCAGTGCTAGCGGGGGGTCCCAAAGCACAGATACGCGGTATTTT. Translated, it gives CSASGGSQSTDTRYF. The V and J genes are TRBV20-1 and TRBJ2-3, with TRBD2 matching over 7 bases. Germline V lookup: CDR1 DFQATT, CDR2 SNEGSKA (reference sequence). This CDR3 has 15 residues.

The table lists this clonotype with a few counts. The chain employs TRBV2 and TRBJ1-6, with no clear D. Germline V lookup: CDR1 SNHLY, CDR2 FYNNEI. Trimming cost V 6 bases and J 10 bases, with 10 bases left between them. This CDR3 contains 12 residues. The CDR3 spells CASRGERSPLHF. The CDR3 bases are TGTGCCAGCAGGGGAGAACGCTCACCCCTCCACTTT.

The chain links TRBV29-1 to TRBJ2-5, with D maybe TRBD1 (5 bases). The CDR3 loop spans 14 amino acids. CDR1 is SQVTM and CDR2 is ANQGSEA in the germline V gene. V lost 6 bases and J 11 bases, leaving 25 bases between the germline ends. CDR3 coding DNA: TGCAGCGTCGTAGGGGTTACCTCCTACAATGAGCAGTACTTC. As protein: CSVVGVTSYNEQYF. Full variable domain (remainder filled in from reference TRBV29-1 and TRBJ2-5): SAVISQKPSRDICQRGTSLTIQCQVDSQVTMMFWYRQQPGQSLTLIATANQGSEATYESGFVIDKFPISRPNLTFSTLTVSNMSPEDSSIYLCSVVGVTSYNEQYFGPGTRLLVL.

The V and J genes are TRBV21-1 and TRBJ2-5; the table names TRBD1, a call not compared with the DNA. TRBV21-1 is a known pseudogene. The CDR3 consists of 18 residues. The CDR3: CASSKEEVRRQGEETQYF. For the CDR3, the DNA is TGTGCCAGCAGCAAAGAGGAGGTTCGGAGACAGGGGGAAGAGACCCAGTACTTC.

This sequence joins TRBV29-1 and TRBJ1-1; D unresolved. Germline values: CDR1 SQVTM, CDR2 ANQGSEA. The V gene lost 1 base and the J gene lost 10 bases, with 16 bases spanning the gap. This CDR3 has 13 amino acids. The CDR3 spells CSVEAVGTGVAFF. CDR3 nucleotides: TGCAGCGTTGAAGCGGTGGGCACCGGGGTAGCTTTCTTT.